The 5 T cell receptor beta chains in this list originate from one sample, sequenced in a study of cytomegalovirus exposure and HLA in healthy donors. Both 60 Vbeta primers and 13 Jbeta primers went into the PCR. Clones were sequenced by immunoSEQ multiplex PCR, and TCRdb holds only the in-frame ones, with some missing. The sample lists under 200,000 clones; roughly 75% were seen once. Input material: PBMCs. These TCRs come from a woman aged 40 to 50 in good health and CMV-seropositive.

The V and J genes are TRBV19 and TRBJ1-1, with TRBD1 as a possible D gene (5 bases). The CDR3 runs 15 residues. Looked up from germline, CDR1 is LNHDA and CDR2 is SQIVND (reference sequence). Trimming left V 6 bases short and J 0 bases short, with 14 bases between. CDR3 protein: CASRPRGGMNTEAFF. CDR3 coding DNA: TGTGCCAGTAGGCCCCGCGGGGGAATGAACACTGAAGCTTTCTTT.

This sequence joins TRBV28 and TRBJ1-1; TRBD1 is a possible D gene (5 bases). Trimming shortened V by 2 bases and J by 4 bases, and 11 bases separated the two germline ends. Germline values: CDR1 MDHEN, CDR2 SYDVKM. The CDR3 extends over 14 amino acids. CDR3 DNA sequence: TGTGCCAGCAGTTTAGGGGGGAGGGGCACTGAAGCTTTCTTT. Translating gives CASSLGGRGTEAFF.

Written as DNA, the CDR3 is TGCGCCAGCAGCTTGAATTCAGGGGAGAACACTGAAGCTTTCTTT. Amino acid sequence: CASSLNSGENTEAFF. The chain combines TRBV5-1 with TRBJ1-1; tentative D call: TRBD1 (6 bases). The CDR3 has 15 residues. The germline V gene encodes CDR1 SGHRS and CDR2 YFSETQ. Trimming took off 1 base at V and 1 base at J, with 11 bases between the two ends.

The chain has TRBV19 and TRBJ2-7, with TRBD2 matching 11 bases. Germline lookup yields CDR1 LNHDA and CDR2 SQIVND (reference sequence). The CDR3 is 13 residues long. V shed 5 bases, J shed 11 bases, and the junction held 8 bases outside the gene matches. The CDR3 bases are TGTGCCAGTAGTTTAGGGACTAGCGGTAACAAGTACTTC. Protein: CASSLGTSGNKYF.

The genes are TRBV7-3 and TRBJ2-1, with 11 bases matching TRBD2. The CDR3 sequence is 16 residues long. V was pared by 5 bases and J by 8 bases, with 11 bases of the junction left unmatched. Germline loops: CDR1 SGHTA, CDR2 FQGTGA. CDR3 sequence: CASSTQTSGIGDEQFF. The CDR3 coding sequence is TGTGCCAGCAGCACCCAGACTAGCGGGATTGGCGATGAGCAGTTCTTC.